This T cell receptor beta chain was sequenced in a study of T cells after yellow fever vaccination. Study-wide results and caveats: By day 5 rather than day 15, the secondary response had peaked, though it was weaker. Contaminants from the bulk population, in the form of abundant clonotypes, could be found in FACS-sorted repertoires.

The TCR cDNA carried a universal primer site and UMIs from 5'RACE template switching. MiXCR, applied by TCRdb to the 5' RACE reads, yields one record per CDR3 protein. The sample carries some 670,000 distinct CDR3 sequences, roughly an eighth recorded once. Turning to this clonotype: Its specificity is unknown.

This specimen consisted of PBMCs, obtained on the day of the yellow fever booster vaccination. This clonotype originated in a young man who received the YFV17D yellow fever vaccine.

CDR3 in DNA: TGCAGTGCTAGAAGGGGACTAGCGGGGGATGGGGTGGAGCAGTACTTC. Translating gives CSARRGLAGDGVEQYF. This chain connects TRBV20-1 to TRBJ2-7; 14 bases are shared with TRBD2. The CDR3 is 16 amino acids. The germline CDR1 and CDR2 sequences are DFQATT and SNEGSKA (reference sequence). Trimming removed 2 bases from V and 7 bases from J; junction bases left unmatched: 10.